This T cell receptor (beta chain) was identified in a study of response to subunit inactivated influenza vaccine. Trimming removed 1 base at V and 9 bases at J, with 17 bases between. Germline CDR1 is SGHTA and CDR2 is FQGNSA. This CDR3 is 15 amino acids long. Via MiXCR, TCRdb re-called the RT-PCR reads, giving one row per CDR3 protein. The table shows roughly 790,000 distinct CDR3 sequences, with 21% occurring only once. Findings of the study overall: Researchers suggested that each seasonal influenza vaccination recruits few new T cells.

Comments on this clonotype: Its antigen is not identified.

V is TRBV7-2 and J is TRBJ2-3; D ambiguous. The material was PBMCs from blood, obtained around 5 days after vaccination. This TCR came from a man aged 45-65 years who received an inactivated influenza vaccine. The CDR3 protein is CASSLEFLRAATQYF. The CDR3 region has the DNA TGTGCCAGCAGCTTAGAATTTCTTCGGGCGGCCACGCAGTATTTT.